Below, 12 T cell receptor beta chains from the same sample are listed, as sequenced in a study of a mutant IDH1 vaccine in newly diagnosed glioma. Time point of the sample: week 5, during vaccination. Vaccine doses each comprised 300 ug of mutant IDH1 20-mer peptide, with topical imiquimod. Antigen specificity for these receptors is unknown. Clones were read by immunoSEQ multiplex PCR, and TCRdb kept only the in-frame ones, dropping some. The repertoire has about 53,000 clones, 82% of them found once; the top ten carry over 3%. The sample here was PBMCs, taken from a glioma patient whose treatment included an IDH1 peptide vaccine. The origin of the receptors is a woman aged 18-29 years with glioma. Some clones in this sample may be carry-over from other donors' samples.

The rearrangement joins TRBV6-5 to TRBJ2-1; D unresolved. Germline lookup yields CDR1 MNHEY and CDR2 SVGAGI. Deletions cut 6 bases from V and 7 bases from J, with 7 bases between. The CDR3 runs to 11 residues. The DNA of the CDR3 is TGTGCCAGCAGCTCACCTAATGAGCAGTTCTTC. Encoded protein: CASSSPNEQFF.

The V gene is TRBV4-3, the J gene TRBJ1-4, with D tentatively TRBD1 (5 bases). Germline lookup yields CDR1 LGHNA and CDR2 YSLEER. CDR3 length: 18 residues. V was shortened by 0 bases and J by 2 bases, with 16 bases between the two germline ends. The CDR3 DNA reads TGCGCCAGCAGCCAAGACGGTTCGGTCGGGGGTACTAATGAAAAACTGTTTTTT. Its translation is CASSQDGSVGGTNEKLFF.

CDR3 nucleotides: TGTGCCAGCCGGACAGACCGGTTGGGAAGCAATCAGCCCCAGCATTTT. It yields the protein CASRTDRLGSNQPQHF. The chain couples TRBV2 to TRBJ1-5; D might be TRBD1 (6 bases). The CDR3 has 16 amino acids. Germline V gene sequence: CDR1 SNHLY, CDR2 FYNNEI. Trimming removed 8 bases from V and 1 base from J, with 18 bases in between.

This chain joins TRBV6-6 and TRBJ1-3, with a weak D call TRBD1 (6 bases). The V and J ends lost 6 bases and 4 bases respectively, with 13 bases between them. Looked up from germline, CDR1 is MNHNY and CDR2 is SVGAGI (reference sequence). The CDR3 spans 14 residues. The CDR3 spells CASRSGTLGNTIYF. CDR3 nucleotide sequence: TGTGCCAGCAGATCCGGGACATTGGGAAACACCATATATTTT.

This chain connects TRBV2 to TRBJ2-1; 7 bases are shared with TRBD1. Per the germline V gene, CDR1 is SNHLY and CDR2 is FYNNEI. This CDR3 spans 12 amino acids. The ends lost 11 bases at V and 9 bases at J; junction bases unmatched: 10. The DNA of the CDR3 is TGTGCCCGAGGAGAGGGGGCCGGTGAGCAGTTCTTC. Translated: CARGEGAGEQFF.

The chain couples TRBV10-3 to TRBJ1-2; TRBD1 matches 9 bases. With V trimmed by 8 bases and J by 6 bases, 4 bases remained unmatched. The CDR3 totals 12 residues. Germline V gene lookup returns CDR1 ENHRY and CDR2 SYGVKD. The CDR3 region has the DNA TGTGCCATCGGGACAGGGAGGGATGGCTACACCTTC. This gives the protein CAIGTGRDGYTF.

This clone was detected once. The CDR3 here is CASSLFGGLYYNEQFF. The DNA for the CDR3 is TGTGCCAGCAGCCTCTTTGGGGGGCTGTACTACAATGAGCAGTTCTTC. The chain carries TRBV7-2 and TRBJ2-1, with D perhaps given as TRBD1 or TRBD2 (6 bases each). Trimming took 5 bases from V and 3 from J, leaving 17 bases between them. The CDR3 is 16 amino acids. Germline V gene sequence: CDR1 SGHTA, CDR2 FQGNSA.

This clone showed up just once. The CDR3: CASSATPGGETQYF. CDR3 DNA: TGTGCCAGCAGCGCAACCCCCGGGGGGGAGACCCAGTACTTC. The V gene is TRBV9, the J gene TRBJ2-5, with 7 bases matching TRBD2. Germline CDR1 and CDR2: SGDLS and YYNGEE. J gave up 5 bases and V 3 bases, and 7 bases lay outside the gene matches. CDR3 length: 14 residues.

The genes are TRBV7-2 and TRBJ1-6, with D possibly TRBD1 on 5 matching bases. The CDR3 is 14 amino acids. Deletions cut 3 bases from V and 7 bases from J, with 10 bases between. Germline V lookup: CDR1 SGHTA, CDR2 FQGNSA. The CDR3 DNA reads as TGTGCCAGCAGCTTTAGGACACCAAATTCACCCCTCCACTTT. This encodes CASSFRTPNSPLHF.

J is TRBJ2-3 and V is TRBV4-2, with TRBD2 identical over 8 bases. This CDR3 contains 17 residues. Germline CDR1 reads LGHNA; CDR2 reads YNFKEQ. V shed 4 bases and J 0 bases; nucleotides not matched to a gene: 9. CDR3 bases: TGTGCCAGCAGCCCTACCGGGGGGGCCCCTAGCACAGATACGCAGTATTTT. Translation gives CASSPTGGAPSTDTQYF.

The rearrangement links TRBV11-3 to TRBJ2-7; D gene ambiguous. The CDR3 runs 14 residues. Germline V gene sequence: CDR1 SGHNT, CDR2 YENEEA. V lost 0 bases and J 7 bases, leaving 13 bases between the germline ends. The CDR3 DNA reads TGTGCCAGCAGCTTAGATATAGGATCGGGTGAGCAGTACTTC. This gives the protein CASSLDIGSGEQYF.

The chain combines TRBV6-6 with TRBJ2-7; no definite D call. Per germline, CDR1 MNHNY and CDR2 SVGAGI (reference sequence). V shed 2 bases and J shed 3 bases, with 5 bases lying between them. The CDR3 covers 12 residues. The CDR3 region has the DNA TGTGCCAGCAGTTACACCAACTACGAGCAGTACTTC. It encodes CASSYTNYEQYF.